The source of this T cell receptor beta chain is a study of T cells in Graves' hyperthyroidism and ophthalmopathy. Study outcomes and limitations: Stable hyperthyroidism was told apart from ophthalmopathy by a model built on 13 V-J features.

RNA transcripts yielded amplified TCR beta CDR3 regions. HTBI primers were used for first-round RT-PCR of the TCR CDR3. In TCRdb, the multiplex PCR reads were re-called with MiXCR into one record per CDR3 protein. This table holds a few hundred thousand distinct CDR3 sequences, approximately 13% found once. Exclusion followed for patients with uncontrolled infection, other autoimmune disease, pregnancy or lactation. This clonotype was seen at least ten times. What it binds is unknown. Germline CDR1 reads KGHSH; CDR2 reads LQKENI. There are 18 residues in the CDR3. Losses at the gene ends were 1 base for V and 2 bases for J; bases not matched to a gene: 13.

This clonotype was obtained from a young woman with Graves' hyperthyroidism. Source material: blood. V is TRBV18 and J is TRBJ2-5; 7 positions match TRBD2. CDR3 sequence: CASSPLTRVWGGQETQYF. As DNA, the CDR3 is TGTGCCAGCTCACCACTGACGCGCGTCTGGGGGGGACAAGAGACCCAGTACTTC.